Below are 15 T cell receptor beta chains sequenced from a single sample in a study of tissue T cells after allogeneic stem cell transplantation. Profiled with immunoSEQ multiplex PCR; TCRdb holds only in-frame clones, not every one. The repertoire holds around 7,300 clones, with about 50% as singletons. The time point was: mouse harvest day 7 after allogeneic transplant. Mouse grafts combined 10^7 T-cell-depleted bone marrow cells with 10^6 splenic CD5+ T cells. Material for sequencing was gut tissue. These receptors were collected from a female BALB/c mouse given C57BL/6 T cells with graft-versus-host disease after an allogeneic hematopoietic cell transplant.

To note about this clone: Each gene name is a mouse one. From the germline J gene comes the end of the CDR3, since the read stops 1 residue before it. This chain connects TRBV20 to TRBJ2-1, with 8 bases identical to TRBD2. Germline V lookup: CDR1 GFQATS, CDR2 STVNSAI. With V trimmed by 0 bases and J by 8 bases, 6 bases remained unmatched. The CDR3 runs to 14 residues. The CDR3: CGARDGLGGTEQFF. The part of the CDR3 DNA that was read is TGTGGTGCTAGGGATGGCCTGGGGGGCACTGAGCAGTTC. Looking up the rest from reference TRBV20 and TRBJ2-1 gives the full variable domain: GALVYQYPRRTICKSGTSMRMECQAVGFQATSVAWYRQSPQKTFELIALSTVNSAIKYEQNFTQEKFPISHPNLSFSSMTVLNAYLEDRGLYLCGARDGLGGTEQFFGPGTRLTVL.

This clone has more than one count but fewer than ten. The gene symbols are mouse symbols. The CDR3 goes on 1 residue after the read ends, and that part is filled in from the germline J gene. The J gene is TRBJ2-3, the V gene TRBV3; 10 bases agree with TRBD2. The ends lost 4 bases at V and 4 bases at J; junction bases unmatched: 2. From germline, CDR1 is SNHLY and CDR2 FYNGKV (reference sequence). The CDR3 consists of 14 residues. The sequenced part of the CDR3 DNA is TGTGCCAGCAGCTCGGGACTGGGGACAGAAACGCTGTAT. Translating gives CASSSGLGTETLY. From start to end, the CDR3 is CASSSGLGTETLYF.

A note on this clone: Gene names and germline match the mouse. The part of the CDR3 DNA that was read is TGTGCCAGCAGTGATGCACAGGGGAGTGCAGAAACGCTGTAT. This codes for CASSDAQGSAETLY. The whole CDR3 protein is CASSDAQGSAETLYF. The chain carries TRBV13-3 and TRBJ2-3; TRBD1 agrees at 7 bases. The CDR3 is cut off 1 residue early in the read; its end comes from the germline J gene. Germline V CDR1 and CDR2: NNHDY, SYVADS. With 0 bases clipped from V and 0 bases from J, the junction kept 1 base outside the gene matches. The CDR3 has 15 residues.

On this clone: The listed genes are named as in mouse. The CDR3 end falls 1 residue outside the read, so it is completed with the germline J gene. The V gene is TRBV26, the J gene TRBJ2-3; TRBD2 is a possible D gene (5 bases). The CDR3 has 15 residues. Germline V gives CDR1 KGHPV, CDR2 FQNQEV (reference sequence). V lost 3 bases to trimming and J lost 0 bases, with 10 bases between them. This CDR3 is CASSLWATSAETLYF. CDR3 DNA, as far as it was read: TGTGCCAGCAGTCTCTGGGCGACTAGTGCAGAAACGCTGTAT.

Notes on this clone: Gene names are the mouse ones. The read stops 1 residue short of the end of the CDR3; the missing end is completed from the germline J gene. The chain links TRBV3 to TRBJ2-1; 8 nucleotides line up with TRBD2. V lost 5 bases, J lost 3 bases, and 6 bases stayed unmatched. CDR1 and CDR2 from the germline V gene are SNHLY and FYNGKV (reference sequence). The CDR3 is made up of 15 amino acids. Here the CDR3 reads CASSLDWGVYAEQFF. CDR3 bases read: TGTGCCAGCAGCCTCGACTGGGGTGTCTATGCTGAGCAGTTC.

This clone was found a few times. The genes and germline here are from mouse. The read stops 1 residue short of the end of the CDR3; the missing end is completed from the germline J gene. The chain carries TRBV12-1 and TRBJ2-3; 7 nucleotides align to TRBD2. The CDR3 covers 14 residues. The trim removed 2 bases at V and 8 bases at J, leaving 9 bases unmatched. CDR1 SGHSN and CDR2 HYEKVE come from the germline V gene. The CDR3: CASSPDWVQRTLYF. CDR3 DNA, as far as it was read: TGTGCCAGCTCTCCTGACTGGGTCCAGAGAACGCTGTAT.

As for this clone: Genes and germline are mouse. The read comes to an end 1 residue before the CDR3 does, leaving the germline J gene to fill in the end. J is TRBJ2-5 and V is TRBV26, with 10 nucleotides matching TRBD2. V lost 2 bases, J lost 2 bases, and 1 base stayed unmatched. Germline V gene data show CDR1 as KGHPV and CDR2 as FQNQEV (reference sequence). CDR3 size: 15 residues. CDR3 DNA, as far as it was read: TGTGCCAGCAGTCTGGGACTGGGGGTCCAAGACACCCAGTAC. This gives the protein CASSLGLGVQDTQY. The whole CDR3 sequence is CASSLGLGVQDTQYF.

Details on this clone: The genes are named according to mouse. The read terminates 1 residue ahead of where the CDR3 ends, so the germline J gene completes it. V gene TRBV19 combines with J gene TRBJ1-1, with 7 nucleotides matching TRBD1. The length of the CDR3 is 15 residues. With 3 bases clipped from V and 1 base from J, the junction kept 6 bases outside the gene matches. Germline CDR1 is FNHDT and CDR2 is SITEND (reference sequence). The CDR3 bases that were read are TGTGCCAGCAGTACCCCGGGACAGAGAAACACAGAAGTCTTC. It translates to CASSTPGQRNTEVF. The CDR3 in its entirety is CASSTPGQRNTEVFF.

On this clone itself: The germline and genes are mouse ones. The DNA ends 1 residue before the CDR3 does, and the rest of the CDR3 is filled in from the germline J gene. The chain employs TRBV12-1 and TRBJ2-3; tentatively, D is TRBD1 or TRBD2 (5 bases each). V was shortened by 4 bases and J by 1 base, with 11 bases between the two germline ends. The V gene's germline CDR1 is SGHSN and CDR2 HYEKVE. The CDR3 consists of 14 residues. This CDR3 is CASSSGTRAETLYF. The part of the CDR3 DNA that was read is TGTGCCAGCTCCTCCGGGACGCGTGCAGAAACGCTGTAT.

This clone was seen only once. Genes here carry mouse names. From the germline J gene comes the end of the CDR3, since the read stops 1 residue before it. The gene calls are TRBV31 and TRBJ2-7; 11 bases fit TRBD2. The V gene's germline CDR1 is GKSSPN and CDR2 SITVG. This CDR3 is 15 amino acids long. The V and J ends lost 3 bases and 1 base, in that order; junction bases with no gene match: 5. Partial CDR3 DNA: TGTGCCTGGAGCCCGACTGGGGGGGGGTCCTATGAACAGTAC. It specifies CAWSPTGGGSYEQY. In full, the CDR3 is CAWSPTGGGSYEQYF.

With regard to this clone: Each gene name is a mouse one. The CDR3 end lies 1 residue beyond the end of the read and is filled in from the germline J gene. The chain carries TRBV13-3 and TRBJ2-3, with 8 bases lining up with TRBD2. J gave up 0 bases and V 3 bases, and 0 bases lay outside the gene matches. This CDR3 region has 14 residues. Germline values: CDR1 NNHDY, CDR2 SYVADS. The CDR3 loop is CASSGTGSAETLYF. The sequenced part of the CDR3 DNA is TGTGCCAGCAGTGGGACTGGGAGTGCAGAAACGCTGTAT.

Worth noting for this clone: Mouse gene names apply. The read gets to within 1 residue of the CDR3 end, and the germline J gene fills in the rest. The rearrangement links TRBV26 to TRBJ2-3; 9 positions agree with TRBD2. CDR3 length: 15 residues. Germline CDR1 is KGHPV and CDR2 is FQNQEV (reference sequence). The V gene end was trimmed by 6 bases and the J gene end by 0 bases; junction bases not matched to a gene: 4. CDR3 DNA, as far as it was read: TGTGCCAGCAGACGGGACTGGGCTAGTGCAGAAACGCTGTAT. Its translation is CASRRDWASAETLY. The complete CDR3 reads CASRRDWASAETLYF.

This clone was picked up one time. Gene labels here are mouse ones. The read ends 1 residue shy of where the CDR3 ends; the end is completed using the germline J gene. V usage is TRBV3 and J usage is TRBJ2-1, with D possibly TRBD1 on 6 matching bases. Germline CDR1 and CDR2: SNHLY and FYNGKV (reference sequence). The CDR3 covers 14 residues. The V and J ends lost 2 bases and 1 base respectively, with 6 bases between them. The CDR3 reads CASSLQGNYAEQFF. The covered CDR3 bases are TGTGCCAGCAGCTTACAGGGGAACTATGCTGAGCAGTTC.

Turning to this clone: Gene names follow the mouse nomenclature. The read ends 1 residue before the CDR3 terminus; that terminus is restored from the germline J gene. The V gene is TRBV26, the J gene TRBJ1-3, with D possibly being TRBD1 (6 bases). CDR1 and CDR2 from the germline V gene are KGHPV and FQNQEV (reference sequence). CDR3 length: 14 residues. V lost 4 bases to trimming and J lost 0 bases, with 7 bases between them. CDR3 amino acids: CASSPGHSGNTLYF. The CDR3 bases that were read are TGTGCCAGCAGTCCGGGACATTCTGGAAATACGCTCTAT.

As to this clone: Mouse gene names and germline throughout. The read comes to an end 1 residue before the CDR3 does, leaving the germline J gene to fill in the end. The V call is TRBV5, the J call TRBJ2-5, with D possibly being TRBD1 (5 bases). CDR3 length: 14 amino acids. V lost 0 bases and J 5 bases, leaving 9 bases between the germline ends. CDR1 and CDR2 from the germline V gene are LGHNA and YNLKQL (reference sequence). The CDR3 protein is CASSQDRVGDTQYF. Partial CDR3 DNA: TGTGCCAGCAGCCAAGACAGGGTGGGAGACACCCAGTAC.